These 8 T cell receptor beta chains were all obtained from the same sample, sequenced in a study of T cell responses to AZD1222 COVID-19 vaccine. The protocol was immunoSEQ multiplex PCR, while the TCRdb copy is restricted to in-frame clones and leaves out a portion. The sample holds 79,000 or so clones; over 65% are singletons and the top ten take 27%. The sample in question was peripheral blood, obtained 28 days after the second dose of the MenACWY control vaccine. Receptors were obtained from an adult who received the MenACWY meningococcal vaccine as a control.

This clone was seen only a few times. The chain couples TRBV19 to TRBJ1-2, with no clear D. The V gene lost 5 bases and the J gene lost 0 bases, with 10 bases spanning the gap. In germline, CDR1 is LNHDA, CDR2 SQIVND (reference sequence). This CDR3 spans 14 amino acids. The CDR3 spells CASSVQISNYGYTF. As DNA, the CDR3 is TGTGCCAGTAGTGTACAGATTTCTAACTATGGCTACACCTTC. Drawing the rest from reference TRBV19 and TRBJ1-2, the complete variable domain is DGGITQSPKYLFRKEGQNVTLSCEQNLNHDAMYWYRQDPGQGLRLIYYSQIVNDFQKGDIAEGYSVSREKKESFPLTVTSAQKNPTAFYLCASSVQISNYGYTFGSGTRLTVV.

This clone was detected a few times. The rearrangement joins TRBV7-2 to TRBJ2-2, with D tentatively TRBD2 (5 bases). This CDR3 has 13 residues. V lost 5 bases and J 8 bases, leaving 12 bases between the germline ends. Germline V gene sequence: CDR1 SGHTA, CDR2 FQGNSA. The CDR3 DNA sequence: TGTGCCAGCAGCCTCGACTACCAGGGGGAGCTGTTTTTT. Its protein is CASSLDYQGELFF.

The CDR3 nucleotides are TGTGCCAGCAGCTTGGGTGGGGACCGGAAAACTGAAGCTTTCTTT. As protein: CASSLGGDRKTEAFF. The rearrangement uses TRBV5-6 and TRBJ1-1; D is perhaps TRBD1 (5 bases). In germline, CDR1 is SGHDT, CDR2 YYEEEE. The CDR3 runs to 15 residues. Trimming took 0 bases from V and 5 from J, leaving 14 bases between them. Full variable domain (outside the CDR3, taken from reference TRBV5-6 and TRBJ1-1): DAGVTQSPTHLIKTRGQQVTLRCSPKSGHDTVSWYQQALGQGPQFIFQYYEEEERQRGNFPDRFSGHQFPNYSSELNVNALLLGDSALYLCASSLGGDRKTEAFFGQGTRLTVV.

The J gene is TRBJ2-5, the V gene TRBV12-3 or TRBV12-4; the D is unclear. The V end lost 5 bases, the J end lost 9 bases, and 16 bases lay between the germline ends. The length of the CDR3 is 13 residues. In nucleotides, the CDR3 is TGTGCCAGCAGTCCCAATAATCGCTTGGCCCAGTACTTC. This encodes CASSPNNRLAQYF.

The chain combines TRBV6-2 or TRBV6-3 with TRBJ1-2, with D uncertain. Trimming removed 2 bases from V and 0 bases from J, with 7 bases in between. Germline V gene sequence: CDR1 MNHEY, CDR2 SVGEGT. The CDR3 is 14 amino acids. DNA for the CDR3: TGTGCCAGCAGTTACGAAGGGACTAACTATGGCTACACCTTC. The encoded protein is CASSYEGTNYGYTF.

V is TRBV5-6 and J is TRBJ1-6; 10 positions agree with TRBD1. CDR1 SGHDT and CDR2 YYEEEE come from the germline V gene. J lost 9 bases, V lost 0 bases, and 3 bases had no gene match. The CDR3 has 15 amino acids. CDR3 residues: CASSLAGTGVSPLHF. The CDR3 DNA reads TGTGCCAGCAGCTTGGCGGGGACAGGGGTTTCACCCCTCCACTTT.

The genes are TRBV7-2 and TRBJ2-3; 8 positions agree with TRBD2. This CDR3 is 16 amino acids long. Trimming at V came to 3 bases and at J to 0 bases, leaving 5 bases not matched to a gene. Germline V CDR1 and CDR2: SGHTA, FQGNSA. CDR3 sequence (DNA): TGTGCCAGCAGCTTTTCCGGGGGGGCTAGCACAGATACGCAGTATTTT. Amino acids: CASSFSGGASTDTQYF. Full variable domain (rest looked up from reference TRBV7-2 and TRBJ2-3): GAGVSQSPSNKVTEKGKDVELRCDPISGHTALYWYRQSLGQGLEFLIYFQGNSAPDKSGLPSDRFSAERTGGSVSTLTIQRTQQEDSAVYLCASSFSGGASTDTQYFGPGTRLTVL.

The V gene is TRBV11-2, the J gene TRBJ1-2; D ambiguous. Trimming took 2 bases from V and 6 from J, leaving 10 bases between them. The CDR3 has 13 amino acids. CDR1 is SGHAT, CDR2 FQNNGV, per germline. The CDR3 DNA reads as TGTGCCAGCAGCTTAATTCTGGTGGATGGCTACACCTTC. Translating it yields CASSLILVDGYTF.